These 18 T cell receptor beta chains share one sample of origin, sequenced in a study of T cell responses to AZD1222 COVID-19 vaccine. Clones were sequenced by immunoSEQ multiplex PCR, and TCRdb holds only the in-frame ones, with some missing. The sample yields around 140,000 clones, roughly 86% seen once. The starting material was peripheral blood, obtained 28 days after the second AZD1222 dose. The receptors originated from an adult who received the AZD1222 COVID-19 vaccine.

The chain links TRBV12-5 to TRBJ2-5, with D possibly called TRBD1 or TRBD2 (5 bases each). Germline V lookup: CDR1 LGHNT, CDR2 FRNRAP. The V end lost 4 bases, the J end lost 4 bases, and 19 bases lay between the germline ends. This CDR3 is 16 amino acids long. The CDR3 protein is CASGSPPMGVRETQYF. The DNA of the CDR3 is TGTGCTAGTGGTTCCCCCCCAATGGGGGTTAGAGAGACCCAGTACTTC.

This chain joins TRBV5-1 and TRBJ2-2, with D hard to call. Germline V gene data show CDR1 as SGHRS and CDR2 as YFSETQ. This CDR3 comprises 15 residues. V shed 0 bases and J shed 3 bases, with 9 bases lying between them. CDR3 sequence: CASSLALGYTGELFF. The DNA of the CDR3 is TGCGCCAGCAGCTTGGCCTTGGGTTACACCGGGGAGCTGTTTTTT. Variable domain in full (rest from reference TRBV5-1 and TRBJ2-2): KAGVTQTPRYLIKTRGQQVTLSCSPISGHRSVSWYQQTPGQGLQFLFEYFSETQRNKGNFPGRFSGRQFSNSRSEMNVSTLELGDSALYLCASSLALGYTGELFFGEGSRLTVL.

The chain combines TRBV15 with TRBJ2-1; perhaps TRBD2 as D (5 bases). CDR3 length equals 14 residues. V lost 3 bases and J lost 0, with 6 bases in between. CDR1 is LNHNV, CDR2 YYDKDF, per germline (reference sequence). The CDR3 region is CATSSRGSYNEQFF. In DNA, the CDR3 is TGTGCCACCAGCAGCCGGGGCTCCTACAATGAGCAGTTCTTC.

The sample holds a few counts of this clone. The chain has TRBV18 and TRBJ2-2; D not resolved. In germline, CDR1 is KGHSH, CDR2 LQKENI. CDR3 length: 16 amino acids. V gave up 0 bases and J gave up 1 base, with 9 bases separating them. CDR3 coding DNA: TGTGCCAGCTCACCACCGGCCGGATGGAACACCGGGGAGCTGTTTTTT. It is translated as CASSPPAGWNTGELFF.

The CDR3 protein is CASSPALGYNSPLHF. CDR3 nucleotide sequence: TGTGCCAGCAGCCCCGCCTTAGGCTATAATTCACCCCTCCACTTT. The rearrangement uses TRBV7-8 and TRBJ1-6; D call uncertain. CDR3 length: 15 residues. Germline V gene lookup returns CDR1 SGHVS and CDR2 FQNEAQ. V was pared by 5 bases and J by 3 bases, with 11 bases between.

The rearrangement uses TRBV4-1 and TRBJ1-5; no clear D gene. This CDR3 has 15 amino acids. Germline assignment: CDR1 MGHRA and CDR2 YSYEKL. V lost 1 base and J 3 bases, leaving 10 bases between the germline ends. The CDR3 sequence: CASSQGAQVNQPQHF. CDR3 DNA: TGCGCCAGCAGCCAAGGGGCCCAGGTCAATCAGCCCCAGCATTTT.

This clone was seen a single time. The chain is built from TRBV19 and TRBJ1-1, with no clear D. This CDR3 region has 14 residues. V shed 8 bases and J shed 3 bases, with 16 bases lying between them. Germline V gives CDR1 LNHDA, CDR2 SQIVND (reference sequence). The CDR3 protein is CASHSRHRDTEAFF. Written as DNA, the CDR3 is TGTGCCAGTCACAGCCGACATCGCGACACTGAAGCTTTCTTT.

This clone was recorded once. The chain carries TRBV19 and TRBJ1-4, with TRBD1 identical over 7 bases. The CDR3 loop spans 13 amino acids. V shed 5 bases and J 9 bases; nucleotides not matched to a gene: 6. CDR1 LNHDA and CDR2 SQIVND come from the germline V gene (reference sequence). Written as DNA, the CDR3 is TGTGCCAGTAGTGACGGGGGACAGCAAAAACTGTTTTTT. It is translated as CASSDGGQQKLFF.

The V call is TRBV20-1, the J call TRBJ2-7; D remains ambiguous. This CDR3 comprises 10 residues. The ends were cut back, 3 bases at V and 10 bases at J, with 10 bases in the middle. CDR1 is DFQATT, CDR2 SNEGSKA, per germline (reference sequence). The CDR3 bases are TGCAGTGCTAGTGGCGAGCGACAGTACTTC. Protein sequence: CSASGERQYF.

Comment on this clone: This sample also contains other DNA sequences that code for the same CDR3. The chain employs TRBV6-5 and TRBJ2-7; TRBD1 agrees at 9 bases. The CDR3 runs 15 residues. V shed 0 bases and J 1 base; nucleotides not matched to a gene: 1. The V gene's germline CDR1 is MNHEY and CDR2 SVGAGI. CDR3 sequence: CASSYSGTGSYEQYF. CDR3 DNA sequence: TGTGCCAGCAGTTACTCCGGGACAGGGTCCTACGAGCAGTACTTC.

The CDR3 loop reads CASSPRDSWYTEAFF. CDR3 coding DNA: TGTGCCAGCAGTCCCAGGGACAGCTGGTACACTGAAGCTTTCTTT. The V and J genes are TRBV28 and TRBJ1-1; 7 positions agree with TRBD1. The CDR3 loop spans 15 amino acids. Germline trimming cut 5 bases from V and 3 bases from J; bases unmatched to any gene: 9. The germline V gene encodes CDR1 MDHEN and CDR2 SYDVKM.

This chain connects TRBV7-9 to TRBJ1-3, with D possibly matching TRBD1 (6 bases). The CDR3 loop spans 14 amino acids. Trimming cost V 4 bases and J 3 bases, with 10 bases left between them. Germline V lookup: CDR1 SEHNR, CDR2 FQNEAQ (reference sequence). This CDR3 reads CASSYRARGNTIYF. CDR3 nucleotides: TGTGCCAGCAGCTACAGGGCCCGTGGAAACACCATATATTTT.

The V and J genes are TRBV30 and TRBJ1-5, with a tentative D call TRBD1 (6 bases). This CDR3 is 14 amino acids long. The V gene's germline CDR1 is GTSNPN and CDR2 SVGIG (reference sequence). V was shortened by 1 base and J by 6 bases, with 13 bases between the two germline ends. This chain's CDR3 is CAWSEGQGGQPQHF. As DNA, the CDR3 is TGTGCCTGGAGTGAAGGGCAAGGGGGTCAGCCCCAGCATTTT.

The chain's CDR3 is CASSVGTGNTEAFF. CDR3 bases: TGCGCCAGCAGCGTGGGGACAGGGAACACTGAAGCTTTCTTT. The J gene is TRBJ1-1, the V gene TRBV5-1, with 8 bases lining up with TRBD1. The CDR3 covers 14 residues. CDR1 SGHRS and CDR2 YFSETQ come from the germline V gene. After removal of 4 bases from V and 1 base from J, the junction contained 3 bases not matched to a gene.

The chain recombines TRBV30 with TRBJ1-1, with D unclear. Germline CDR1 and CDR2: GTSNPN and SVGIG (reference sequence). The CDR3 covers 12 residues. Here the CDR3 DNA reads TGTGCTCTGGTGTTGTATGATACTGAAGCTTTCTTT. It translates to CALVLYDTEAFF.

The V and J genes are TRBV19 and TRBJ2-1; 11 bases are shared with TRBD2. V lost 9 bases and J lost 10; bases outside the gene matches: 8. The germline CDR1 and CDR2 sequences are LNHDA and SQIVND (reference sequence). The CDR3 covers 13 residues. CDR3 in amino acids: CASGTSGFAEQFF. The CDR3 DNA sequence: TGTGCCAGCGGGACTAGCGGCTTCGCGGAGCAGTTCTTC.

Written as DNA, the CDR3 is TGTGCCAGCAACGCGAGGGACAGGGCAGCATCACCCCTCCACTTT. Its translation: CASNARDRAASPLHF. J is TRBJ1-6 and V is TRBV6-5, with 9 bases matching TRBD1. After removal of 7 bases from V and 10 bases from J, the junction contained 11 bases not matched to a gene. The CDR3 contains 15 residues. Looked up from germline, CDR1 is MNHEY and CDR2 is SVGAGI.

This chain uses TRBV19 with TRBJ1-1; 10 nucleotides match TRBD1. This CDR3 has 15 residues. V trimming: 6 bases; J trimming: 4 bases; junction bases outside the gene matches: 8. In germline, CDR1 is LNHDA, CDR2 SQIVND (reference sequence). Here the CDR3 reads CASRPSRDRGTEAFF. As DNA, the CDR3 is TGTGCCAGTAGACCATCCCGGGACAGGGGCACTGAAGCTTTCTTT.